This T cell receptor beta chain was observed in a study of cytomegalovirus exposure and HLA in healthy donors. At the level of the study: An early release of data contained 75 million to 100 million unique TCRs, which came from HLA-typed donors. Study-level results: Associated with cytomegalovirus, according to the listing, were 150 to 200 TCR beta chains.

V gave up 1 base and J gave up 12 bases, with 13 bases separating them. There are 14 residues in the CDR3. Germline loops: CDR1 MNHNS, CDR2 SASEGT. The PCR employed 60 Vbeta primers together with 13 Jbeta primers. The method was immunoSEQ multiplex PCR; TCRdb's version includes in-frame clones alone and lacks a portion of them. The sample yields over 150,000 clones, more than 80% seen once. About this clone: Its antigen remains unknown.

The source is a woman aged 25-40 years in good health and CMV-seropositive. Input material: PBMCs. The rearrangement uses TRBV6-1 and TRBJ2-6; no firm D call. The CDR3 here is CASSEVYSQSVLTF. CDR3 coding DNA: TGTGCCAGCAGTGAAGTCTACAGCCAGAGCGTCCTGACTTTC.